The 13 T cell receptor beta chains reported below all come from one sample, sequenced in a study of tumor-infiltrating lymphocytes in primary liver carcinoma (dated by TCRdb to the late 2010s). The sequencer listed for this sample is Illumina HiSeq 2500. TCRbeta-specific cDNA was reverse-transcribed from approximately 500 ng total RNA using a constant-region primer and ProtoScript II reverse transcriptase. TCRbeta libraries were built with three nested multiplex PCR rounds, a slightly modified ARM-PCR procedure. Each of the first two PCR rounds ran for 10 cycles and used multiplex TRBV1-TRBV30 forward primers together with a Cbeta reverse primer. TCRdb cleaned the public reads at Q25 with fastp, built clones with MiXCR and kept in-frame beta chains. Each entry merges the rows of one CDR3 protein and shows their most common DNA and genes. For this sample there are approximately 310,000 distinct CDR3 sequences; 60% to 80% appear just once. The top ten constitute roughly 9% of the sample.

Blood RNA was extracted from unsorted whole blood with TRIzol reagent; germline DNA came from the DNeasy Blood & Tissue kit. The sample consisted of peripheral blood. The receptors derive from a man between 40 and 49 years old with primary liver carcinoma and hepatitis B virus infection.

CDR3 bases: TGTGCCAGCAGCTTAGAACTAGCGCCCTACAATGAGCAGTTCTTC. This sequence encodes CASSLELAPYNEQFF. The chain combines TRBV11-2 with TRBJ2-1; TRBD2 matches at 7 bases. The CDR3 contains 15 residues. Germline V lookup: CDR1 SGHAT, CDR2 FQNNGV. V trimming: 0 bases; J trimming: 2 bases; junction bases outside the gene matches: 1.

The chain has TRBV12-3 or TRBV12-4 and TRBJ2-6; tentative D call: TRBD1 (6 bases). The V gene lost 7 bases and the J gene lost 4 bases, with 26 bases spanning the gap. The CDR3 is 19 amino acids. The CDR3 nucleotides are TGTGCCAGCATTCTAGCCGCAGGGGCCCGGGTGGTCGGGGCCAACGTCCTGACTTTC. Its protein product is CASILAAGARVVGANVLTF.

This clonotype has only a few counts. The CDR3 is CASSVRRGGEKLFF. The CDR3 bases are TGTGCCAGCAGTGTCCGCAGGGGCGGCGAAAAACTGTTTTTT. The chain links TRBV6-1 to TRBJ1-4; TRBD1 is a possible D gene (6 bases). Germline V gene data show CDR1 as MNHNS and CDR2 as SASEGT. V was clipped by 4 bases and J by 8 bases, with 14 bases between them. The CDR3 extends over 14 amino acids.

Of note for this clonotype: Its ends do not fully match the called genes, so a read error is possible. CDR3 residues: CASSLMMSSNNEQFF. The CDR3 nucleotides read TGTGCCAGCAGTTTGATGATGAGCTCCAACAATGAGCAGTTCTTC. The V call is TRBV12-3 or TRBV12-4, the J call TRBJ2-1; D gene uncertain. CDR3 length: 15 residues.

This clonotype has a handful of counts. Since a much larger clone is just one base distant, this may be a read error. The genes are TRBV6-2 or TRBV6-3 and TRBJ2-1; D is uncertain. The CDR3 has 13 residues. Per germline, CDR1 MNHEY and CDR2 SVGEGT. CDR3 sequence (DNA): TGTACCAGCAGTTACTCCACGCCCATACTGCAGTTCTTC. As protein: CTSSYSTPILQFF.

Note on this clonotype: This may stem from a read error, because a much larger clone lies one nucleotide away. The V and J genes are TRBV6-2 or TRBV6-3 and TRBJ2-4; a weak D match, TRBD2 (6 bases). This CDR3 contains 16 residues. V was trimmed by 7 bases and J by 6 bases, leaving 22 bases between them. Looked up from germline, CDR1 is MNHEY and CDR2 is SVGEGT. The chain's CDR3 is CASNRVPGLEGNIQYF. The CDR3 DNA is TGTGCCAGCAACCGCGTCCCGGGACTGGAGGGAAACATTCAGTACTTC.

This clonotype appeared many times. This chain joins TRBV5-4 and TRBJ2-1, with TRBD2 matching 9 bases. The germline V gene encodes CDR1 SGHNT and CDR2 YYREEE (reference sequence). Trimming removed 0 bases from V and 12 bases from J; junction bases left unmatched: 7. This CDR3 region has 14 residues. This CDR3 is CASSLGLAGTGQFF. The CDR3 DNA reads TGTGCCAGCAGCTTGGGGCTAGCGGGGACGGGGCAGTTCTTC.

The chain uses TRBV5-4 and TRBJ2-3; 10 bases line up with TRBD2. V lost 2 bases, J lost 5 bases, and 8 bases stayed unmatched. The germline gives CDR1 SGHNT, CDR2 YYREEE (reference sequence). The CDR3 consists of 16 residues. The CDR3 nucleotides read TGTGCCAGCAGCTTTACAGCGGGAGGGCGGGGAGATACGCAGTATTTT. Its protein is CASSFTAGGRGDTQYF.

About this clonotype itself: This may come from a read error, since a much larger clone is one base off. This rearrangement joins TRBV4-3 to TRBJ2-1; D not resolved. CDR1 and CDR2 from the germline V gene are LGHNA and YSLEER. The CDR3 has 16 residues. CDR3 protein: CDSSQAFSTNYNEQFF. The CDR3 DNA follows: TGCGACAGCAGCCAAGCCTTTAGCACCAACTACAATGAGCAGTTCTTC.

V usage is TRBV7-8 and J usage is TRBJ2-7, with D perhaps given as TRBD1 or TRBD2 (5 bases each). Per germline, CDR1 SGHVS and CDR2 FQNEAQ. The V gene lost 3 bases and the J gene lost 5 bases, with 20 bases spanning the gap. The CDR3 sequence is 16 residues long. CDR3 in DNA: TGTGCCAGCAGCTTCGAGCCCCGGGATAGGGGCAACGAGCAGTACTTC. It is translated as CASSFEPRDRGNEQYF.

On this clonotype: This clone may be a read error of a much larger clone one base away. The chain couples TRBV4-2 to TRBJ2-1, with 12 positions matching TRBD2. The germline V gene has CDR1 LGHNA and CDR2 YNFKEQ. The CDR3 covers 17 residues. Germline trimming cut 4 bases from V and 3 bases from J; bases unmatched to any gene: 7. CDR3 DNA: TGTGCCAGCAGCCGGACTAGCGGGGAAAGCTTCTACAATGAGCAGTTCTTC. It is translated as CASSRTSGESFYNEQFF.

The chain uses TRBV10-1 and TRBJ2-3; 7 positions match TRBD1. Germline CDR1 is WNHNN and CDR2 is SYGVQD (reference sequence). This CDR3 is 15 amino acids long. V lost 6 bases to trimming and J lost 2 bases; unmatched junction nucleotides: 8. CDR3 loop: CASSVGTAYTDTQYF. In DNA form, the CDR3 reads TGCGCCAGCAGCGTTGGGACAGCCTACACAGATACGCAGTATTTT.

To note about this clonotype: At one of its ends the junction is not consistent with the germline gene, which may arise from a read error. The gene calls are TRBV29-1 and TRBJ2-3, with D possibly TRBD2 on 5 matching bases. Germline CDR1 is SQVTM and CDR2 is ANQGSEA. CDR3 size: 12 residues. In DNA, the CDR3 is TGCAGCGTTGAGCGTAACGGGGATATGCAGTATTTT. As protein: CSVERNGDMQYF.